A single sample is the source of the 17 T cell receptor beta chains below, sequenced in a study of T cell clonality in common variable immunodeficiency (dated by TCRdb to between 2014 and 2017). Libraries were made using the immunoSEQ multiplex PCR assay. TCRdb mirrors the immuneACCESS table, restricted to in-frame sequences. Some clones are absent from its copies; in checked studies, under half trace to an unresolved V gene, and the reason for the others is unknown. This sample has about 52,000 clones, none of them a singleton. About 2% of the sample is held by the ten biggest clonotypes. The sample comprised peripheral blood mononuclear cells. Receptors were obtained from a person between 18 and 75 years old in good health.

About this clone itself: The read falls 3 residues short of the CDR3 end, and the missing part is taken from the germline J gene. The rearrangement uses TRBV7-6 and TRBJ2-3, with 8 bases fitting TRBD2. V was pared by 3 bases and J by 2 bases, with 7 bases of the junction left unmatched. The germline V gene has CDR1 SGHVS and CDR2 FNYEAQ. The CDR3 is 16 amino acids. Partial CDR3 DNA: TGTGCCAGCAGCTTCGGACTAGCCCGCAACACAGATACG. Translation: CASSFGLARNTDT. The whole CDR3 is CASSFGLARNTDTQYF.

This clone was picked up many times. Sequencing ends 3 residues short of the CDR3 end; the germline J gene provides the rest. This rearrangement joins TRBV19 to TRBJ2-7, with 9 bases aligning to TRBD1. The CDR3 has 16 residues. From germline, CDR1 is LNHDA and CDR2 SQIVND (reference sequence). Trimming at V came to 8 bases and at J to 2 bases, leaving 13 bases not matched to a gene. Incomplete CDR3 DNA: TGTGCCAGTTCAGGGGGGGGGACAGGGAGTGCCTACGAG. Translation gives CASSGGGTGSAYE. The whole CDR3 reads CASSGGGTGSAYEQYF. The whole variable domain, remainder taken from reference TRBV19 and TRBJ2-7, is DGGITQSPKYLFRKEGQNVTLSCEQNLNHDAMYWYRQDPGQGLRLIYYSQIVNDFQKGDIAEGYSVSREKKESFPLTVTSAQKNPTAFYLCASSGGGTGSAYEQYFGPGTRLTVT.

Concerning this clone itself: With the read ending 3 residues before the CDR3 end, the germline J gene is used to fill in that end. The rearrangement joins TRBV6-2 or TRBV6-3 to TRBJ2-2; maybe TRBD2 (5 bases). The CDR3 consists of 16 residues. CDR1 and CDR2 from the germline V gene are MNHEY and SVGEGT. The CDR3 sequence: CASSYTAGQVEEKLFF. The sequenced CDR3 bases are TGTGCCAGCAGTTACACGGCAGGTCAGGTGGAGGAAAAG.

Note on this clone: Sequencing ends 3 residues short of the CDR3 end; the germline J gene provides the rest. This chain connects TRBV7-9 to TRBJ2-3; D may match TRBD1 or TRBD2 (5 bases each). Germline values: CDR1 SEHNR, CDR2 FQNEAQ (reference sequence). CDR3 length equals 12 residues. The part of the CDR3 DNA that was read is TGTGCCAGCAGCTTGGTAGGGGAGACG. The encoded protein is CASSLVGET. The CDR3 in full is CASSLVGETQYF.

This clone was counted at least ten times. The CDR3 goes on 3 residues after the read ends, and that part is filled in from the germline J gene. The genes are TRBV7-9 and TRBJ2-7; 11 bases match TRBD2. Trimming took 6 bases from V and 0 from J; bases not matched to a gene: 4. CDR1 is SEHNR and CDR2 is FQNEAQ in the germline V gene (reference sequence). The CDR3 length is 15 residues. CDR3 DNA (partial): TGTGCCAGCAGGTCTACTAGCGGGAGCTCCTACGAG. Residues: CASRSTSGSSYE. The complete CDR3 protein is CASRSTSGSSYEQYF.

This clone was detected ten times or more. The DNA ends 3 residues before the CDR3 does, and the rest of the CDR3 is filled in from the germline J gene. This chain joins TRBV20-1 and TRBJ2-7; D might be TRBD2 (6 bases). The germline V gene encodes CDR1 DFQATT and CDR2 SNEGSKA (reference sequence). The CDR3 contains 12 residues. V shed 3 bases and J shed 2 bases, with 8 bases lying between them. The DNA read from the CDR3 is TGCAGTGCTAGGGGACTCACCTACGAG. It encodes CSARGLTYE. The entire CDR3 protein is CSARGLTYEQYF.

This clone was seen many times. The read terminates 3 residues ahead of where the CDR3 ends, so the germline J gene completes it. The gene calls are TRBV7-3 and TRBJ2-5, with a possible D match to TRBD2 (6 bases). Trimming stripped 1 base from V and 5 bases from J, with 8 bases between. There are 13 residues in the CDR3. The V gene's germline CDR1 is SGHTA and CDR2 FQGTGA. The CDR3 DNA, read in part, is TGTGCCAGCAGCTTAAACGGAGGGGAGACC. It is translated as CASSLNGGET. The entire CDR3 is CASSLNGGETQYF.

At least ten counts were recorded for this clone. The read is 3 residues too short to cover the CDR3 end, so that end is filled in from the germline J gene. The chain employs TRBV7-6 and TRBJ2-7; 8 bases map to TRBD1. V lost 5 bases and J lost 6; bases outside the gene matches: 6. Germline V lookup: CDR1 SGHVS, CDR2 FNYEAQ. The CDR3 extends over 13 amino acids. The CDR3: CASSGRGQFEQYF. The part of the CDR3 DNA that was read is TGTGCCAGCAGCGGCAGGGGGCAATTCGAG. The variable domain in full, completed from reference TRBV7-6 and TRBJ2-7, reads GAGVSQSPRYKVTKRGQDVALRCDPISGHVSLYWYRQALGQGPEFLTYFNYEAQQDKSGLPNDRFSAERPEGSISTLTIQRTEQRDSAMYRCASSGRGQFEQYFGPGTRLTVT.

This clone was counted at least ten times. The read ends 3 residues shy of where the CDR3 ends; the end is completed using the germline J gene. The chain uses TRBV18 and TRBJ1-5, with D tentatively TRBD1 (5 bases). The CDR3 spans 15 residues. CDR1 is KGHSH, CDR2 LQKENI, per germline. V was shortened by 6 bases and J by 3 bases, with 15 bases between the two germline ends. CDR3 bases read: TGTGCCAGCTCCGTAGGGCAGGGATACAATCAGCCC. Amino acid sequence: CASSVGQGYNQP. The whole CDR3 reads CASSVGQGYNQPQHF.

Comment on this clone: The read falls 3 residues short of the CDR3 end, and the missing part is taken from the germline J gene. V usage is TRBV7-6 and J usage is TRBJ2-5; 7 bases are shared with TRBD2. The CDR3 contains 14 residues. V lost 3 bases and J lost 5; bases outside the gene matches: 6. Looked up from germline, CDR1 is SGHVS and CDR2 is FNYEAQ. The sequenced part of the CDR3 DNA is TGTGCCAGCAGCTTGGGGGGGACTTATGAGACC. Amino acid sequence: CASSLGGTYET. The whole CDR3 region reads CASSLGGTYETQYF. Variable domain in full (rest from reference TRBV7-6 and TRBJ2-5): GAGVSQSPRYKVTKRGQDVALRCDPISGHVSLYWYRQALGQGPEFLTYFNYEAQQDKSGLPNDRFSAERPEGSISTLTIQRTEQRDSAMYRCASSLGGTYETQYFGPGTRLLVL.

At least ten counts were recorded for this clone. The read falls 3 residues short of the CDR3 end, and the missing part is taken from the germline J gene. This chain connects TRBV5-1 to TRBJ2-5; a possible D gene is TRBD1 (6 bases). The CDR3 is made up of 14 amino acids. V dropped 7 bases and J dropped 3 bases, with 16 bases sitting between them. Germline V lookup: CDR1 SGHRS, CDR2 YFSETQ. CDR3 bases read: TGCGCCAGCGGCAGGGGAAATGGTAAAGAGACC. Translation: CASGRGNGKET. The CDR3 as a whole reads CASGRGNGKETQYF.

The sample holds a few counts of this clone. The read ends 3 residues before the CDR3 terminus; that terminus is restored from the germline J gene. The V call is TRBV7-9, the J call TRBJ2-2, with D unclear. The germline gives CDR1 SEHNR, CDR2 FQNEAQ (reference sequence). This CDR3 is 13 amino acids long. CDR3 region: CASSYTVNEKLFF. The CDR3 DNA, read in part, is TGTGCCAGCAGCTACACAGTGAATGAAAAG.

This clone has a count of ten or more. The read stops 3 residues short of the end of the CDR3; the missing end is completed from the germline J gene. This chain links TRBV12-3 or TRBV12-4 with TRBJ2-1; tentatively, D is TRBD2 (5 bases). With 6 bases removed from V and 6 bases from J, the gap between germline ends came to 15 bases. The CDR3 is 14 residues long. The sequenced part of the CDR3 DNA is TGTGCCAGCAGCCGAACTAGTGTCCTCAATGAG. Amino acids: CASSRTSVLNE. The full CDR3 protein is CASSRTSVLNEQFF.

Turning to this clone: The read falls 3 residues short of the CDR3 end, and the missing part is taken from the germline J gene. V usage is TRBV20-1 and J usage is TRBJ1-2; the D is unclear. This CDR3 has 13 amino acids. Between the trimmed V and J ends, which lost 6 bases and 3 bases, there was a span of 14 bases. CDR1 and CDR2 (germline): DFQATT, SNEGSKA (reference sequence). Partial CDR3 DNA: TGCAGTGCGAGTCCGGACTCGGACTATGGC. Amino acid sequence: CSASPDSDYG. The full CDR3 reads CSASPDSDYGYTF.

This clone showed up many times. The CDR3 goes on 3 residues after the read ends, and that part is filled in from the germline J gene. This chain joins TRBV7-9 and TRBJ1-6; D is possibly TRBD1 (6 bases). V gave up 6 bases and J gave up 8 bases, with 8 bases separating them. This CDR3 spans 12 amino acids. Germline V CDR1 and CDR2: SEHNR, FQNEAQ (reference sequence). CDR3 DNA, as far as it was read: TGTGCCAGCAGGGACAGTGATTCACCC. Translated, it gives CASRDSDSP. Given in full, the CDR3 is CASRDSDSPLHF.

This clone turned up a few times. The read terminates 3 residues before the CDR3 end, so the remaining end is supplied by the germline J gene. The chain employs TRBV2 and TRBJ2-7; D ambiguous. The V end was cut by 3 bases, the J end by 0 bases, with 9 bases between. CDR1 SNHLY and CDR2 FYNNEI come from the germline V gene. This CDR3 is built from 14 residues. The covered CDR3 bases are TGTGCCAGCAGTGACGGCCCGGGCTCCTACGAG. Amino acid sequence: CASSDGPGSYE. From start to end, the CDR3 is CASSDGPGSYEQYF.

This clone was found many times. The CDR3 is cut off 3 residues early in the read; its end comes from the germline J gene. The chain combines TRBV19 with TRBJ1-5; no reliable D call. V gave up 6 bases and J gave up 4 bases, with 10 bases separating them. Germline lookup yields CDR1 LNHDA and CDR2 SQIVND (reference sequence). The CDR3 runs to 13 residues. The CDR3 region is CASSHLKNQPQHF. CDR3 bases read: TGTGCCAGTAGCCACTTAAAAAATCAGCCC.